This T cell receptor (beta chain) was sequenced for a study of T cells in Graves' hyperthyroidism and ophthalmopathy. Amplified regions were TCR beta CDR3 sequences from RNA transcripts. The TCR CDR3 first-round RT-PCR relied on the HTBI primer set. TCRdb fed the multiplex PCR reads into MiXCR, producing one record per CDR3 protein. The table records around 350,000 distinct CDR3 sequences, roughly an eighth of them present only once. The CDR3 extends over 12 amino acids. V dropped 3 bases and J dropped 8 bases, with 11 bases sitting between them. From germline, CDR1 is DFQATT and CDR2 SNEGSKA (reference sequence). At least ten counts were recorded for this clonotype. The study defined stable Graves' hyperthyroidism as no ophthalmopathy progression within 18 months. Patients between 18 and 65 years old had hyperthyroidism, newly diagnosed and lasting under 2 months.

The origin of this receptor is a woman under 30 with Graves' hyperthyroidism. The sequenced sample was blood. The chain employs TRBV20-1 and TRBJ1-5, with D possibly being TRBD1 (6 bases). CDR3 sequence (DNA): TGCAGTGCTAGTCCAGGGGTAGAGCCCCAGCATTTT. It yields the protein CSASPGVEPQHF.